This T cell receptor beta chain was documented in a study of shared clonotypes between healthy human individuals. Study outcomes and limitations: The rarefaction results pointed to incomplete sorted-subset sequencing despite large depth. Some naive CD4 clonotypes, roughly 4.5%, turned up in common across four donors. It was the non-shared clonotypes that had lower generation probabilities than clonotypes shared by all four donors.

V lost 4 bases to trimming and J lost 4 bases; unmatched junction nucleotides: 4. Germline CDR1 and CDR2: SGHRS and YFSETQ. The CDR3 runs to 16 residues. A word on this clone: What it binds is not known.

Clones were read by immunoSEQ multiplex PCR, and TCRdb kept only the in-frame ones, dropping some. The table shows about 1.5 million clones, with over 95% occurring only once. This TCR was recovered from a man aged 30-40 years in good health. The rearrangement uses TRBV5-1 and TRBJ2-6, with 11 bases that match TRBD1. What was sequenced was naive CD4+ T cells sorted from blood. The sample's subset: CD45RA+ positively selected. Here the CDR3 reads CASSRDRGDGANVLTF. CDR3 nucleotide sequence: TGCGCCAGCAGCAGGGACAGGGGGGACGGGGCCAACGTCCTGACTTTC.